A single TCR beta chain is shown here with its context. Antigen: not known. Some clones are missing from TCRdb's copy, which holds only in-frame ones; the method was immunoSEQ multiplex PCR. Here the sample spans some 49,000 clones, 70% to 90% being singletons. The entry originates in a study of PD-L1 blockade in urothelial cancer. Study in general: Male sex and bladder-origin urothelial cancer were recorded for about 85% of the roughly 30 patients. The patients had undergone anywhere from 0 to 3 prior chemotherapy regimens. The analyses of blood took place 3 weeks (second dose) and 6 weeks after treatment start. General observations from the study: Pretreatment blood TCR clonality under the median forecast improved survival.

The CDR3 contains 13 residues. The germline V gene encodes CDR1 SGHRS and CDR2 YFSETQ. V gave up 4 bases and J gave up 5 bases; unmatched junction bases: 5. This receptor was identified in a man in his 60s with urothelial cancer. Sequenced material: PBMCs, taken around atezolizumab (anti-PD-L1) treatment. This chain joins TRBV5-1 and TRBJ1-2; TRBD1 matches 7 bases. The DNA of the CDR3 is TGCGCCAGCAGCCTGGGACAGACTTATGGCTACACCTTC. Encoded protein: CASSLGQTYGYTF.